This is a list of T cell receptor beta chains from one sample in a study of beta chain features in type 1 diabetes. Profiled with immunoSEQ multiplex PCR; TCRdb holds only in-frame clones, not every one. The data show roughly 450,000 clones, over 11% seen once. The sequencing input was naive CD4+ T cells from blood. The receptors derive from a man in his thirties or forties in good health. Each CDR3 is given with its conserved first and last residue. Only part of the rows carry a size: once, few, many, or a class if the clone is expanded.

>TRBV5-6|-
CASSRGTSSYNEQFF
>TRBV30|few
CAWKHKKGQASIQYF
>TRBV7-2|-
CASSLESHRQETQYF
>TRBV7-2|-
CASSLEVWASSYNEQFF
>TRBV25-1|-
CASSQMGGTVLFF
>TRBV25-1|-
CASRTWGSYNEQFF
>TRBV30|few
CSWGRQGATEAFF
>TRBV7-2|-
CASSLLGQGYGYTF
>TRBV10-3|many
CAISESKMTEAFF
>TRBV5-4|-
CASSDRTRGETQYF
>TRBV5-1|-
CASNMGRSTDTQYF
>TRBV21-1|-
CASRKIDRGGETQYF
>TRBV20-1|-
CSVGVETQYF
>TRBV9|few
CASSTTGGPIDTQYF
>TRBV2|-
CASTGTGNGELFF
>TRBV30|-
CAWIPVTMNTGELFF
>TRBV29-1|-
CSVNRDPYEQYF
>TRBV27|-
CASSITERAGYTF
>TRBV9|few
CASSIQTGSRELFF
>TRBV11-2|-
CASSSMAGTDTQYF
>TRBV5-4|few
CASSRLAGAYNEQFF
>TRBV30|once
CAWSIWTVSSSYGYTF
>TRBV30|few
CAWSVRWGGVLDTQYF
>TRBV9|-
CASSVLRNNNEQFF
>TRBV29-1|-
CSVIARDRASYEQYF
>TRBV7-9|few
CASSWAGTGGTEAFF
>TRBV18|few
CASSPHRDTEAFF
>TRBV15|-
CATSRGLQGFGMDYGYTF
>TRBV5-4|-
CASSLETKETQYF
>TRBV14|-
CASSQTGGSVTEAFF
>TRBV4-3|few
CASSQDLRRWGSNNEQFF
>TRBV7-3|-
CASSLRASGLTYNEQFF
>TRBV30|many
CAWSPWRGYQPQHF